This entry lists 6 T cell receptor beta chains sequenced from one sample in a study of blood T cells in healthy people across ages. With a J-beta primer mix and a sample-barcoded 5' primer, a second PCR ran about 7 to 11 cycles. TCRdb ran MiXCR on the 5' RACE reads and lists one entry per CDR3 protein. The data contain roughly 1.4 million distinct CDR3 sequences, around 59% of them singletons. The specimen was blood. These receptors were taken from a man between 18 and 35 years old in good health.

The CDR3 sequence: CASSIGRIYGYTF. CDR3 nucleotides: TGTGCCAGCAGTATAGGACGGATCTATGGCTACACCTTC. The rearrangement uses TRBV12-3 or TRBV12-4 and TRBJ1-2; D ambiguous. CDR3 length: 13 residues. V dropped 5 bases and J dropped 4 bases, with 11 bases sitting between them.

The chain carries TRBV30 and TRBJ2-5; TRBD1 is a possible D gene (5 bases). In germline, CDR1 is GTSNPN, CDR2 SVGIG (reference sequence). The CDR3 length is 13 residues. Trimming removed 4 bases at V and 4 bases at J, with 13 bases between. CDR3 in amino acids: CAWNSGLGETQYF. CDR3 nucleotide sequence: TGTGCCTGGAATTCAGGGTTAGGAGAGACCCAGTACTTC. The entire variable domain, with the rest obtained from reference TRBV30 and TRBJ2-5, is as follows: SQTIHQWPATLVQPVGSPLSLECTVEGTSNPNLYWYRQAAGRGLQLLFYSVGIGQISSEVPQNLSASRPQDRQFILSSKKLLLSDSGFYLCAWNSGLGETQYFGPGTRLLVL.

The chain uses TRBV29-1 and TRBJ2-7; 9 positions agree with TRBD1. CDR1 is SQVTM, CDR2 ANQGSEA, per germline. The CDR3 length is 13 residues. The CDR3 DNA reads TGCAGTGCCGTCGGACAGGGGTATTCCGAGCAGTACTTC. It encodes CSAVGQGYSEQYF.

This clonotype turned up a few times. The chain joins TRBV11-2 to TRBJ1-5; TRBD1 might be the D (6 bases). The CDR3 length is 16 residues. Germline lookup yields CDR1 SGHAT and CDR2 FQNNGV. Trimming took 1 base from V and 0 from J, leaving 10 bases between them. In DNA form, the CDR3 reads TGTGCCAGCAGCTTAGCCGGACAGCCTAGCAATCAGCCCCAGCATTTT. It codes for CASSLAGQPSNQPQHF.

J is TRBJ1-5 and V is TRBV27; D ambiguous. V was cut by 5 bases and J by 0 bases, with 8 bases left in between. The CDR3 contains 14 residues. Per the germline V gene, CDR1 is MNHEY and CDR2 is SMNVEV (reference sequence). Here the CDR3 reads CASSAGISNQPQHF. CDR3 nucleotide sequence: TGTGCCAGCAGTGCTGGGATTAGCAATCAGCCCCAGCATTTT.

The genes are TRBV6-2 or TRBV6-3 and TRBJ2-5; maybe TRBD2 (5 bases). CDR3 size: 14 residues. Germline V gives CDR1 MNHEY, CDR2 SVGEGT. V was pared by 6 bases and J by 5 bases, with 16 bases between. CDR3 region: CASSIAIFGETQYF. CDR3 coding DNA: TGTGCCAGCAGCATAGCGATCTTTGGTGAGACCCAGTACTTC.